A single TCR beta chain is shown here with its context. This entry comes from a study of cytomegalovirus exposure and HLA in healthy donors. The germline gives CDR1 LNHDA, CDR2 SQIVND (reference sequence). The CDR3 sequence is 15 residues long. Trimming at V came to 3 bases and at J to 8 bases, leaving 5 bases not matched to a gene. Donors showed nominal health when sampled, although they likely had unrecorded immune exposures. The study ran its PCR with 60 Vbeta and 13 Jbeta primers. Profiling relied on immunoSEQ multiplex PCR, and the TCRdb table lists in-frame clones only, not all of them. The sample has 150,000 to 160,000 clones, around 70% seen once.

The chain uses TRBV19 and TRBJ1-6; TRBD1 agrees at 9 bases. The receptor's source is a man aged 30 to 45 in good health and CMV-seronegative. The sequenced sample was PBMCs. For the CDR3, the DNA is TGTGCCAGTAGTATCGGGACAGGGTCCGATTCACCCCTCCACTTT. Encoded protein: CASSIGTGSDSPLHF.